The clone carrying this T cell receptor (beta chain) was seen many times. These data belong to a study of identical twins. V lost 5 bases and J 8 bases, leaving 12 bases between the germline ends. The CDR3 length is 13 residues. CDR1 is KGHDR, CDR2 SFDVKD, per germline. TCRdb processed the 5' RACE reads anew with MiXCR; each CDR3 protein has one entry. The sample shows approximately 700,000 distinct CDR3 sequences, around 6.1% of them seen only once. The V call is TRBV24-1, the J call TRBJ2-1; possibly TRBD1 for D (6 bases). The sequence derives from a man aged 18 to 29 in good health. Sequenced material: naive T cells sorted from blood. As DNA, the CDR3 is TGTGCCACCAGTGCTACGGACAGAGATGAGCAGTTCTTC. The encoded protein is CATSATDRDEQFF.